The 20 T cell receptor beta chains reported below all come from one sample, sequenced in a study of blood T cell repertoires in COVID-19. Sequenced by immunoSEQ multiplex PCR; TCRdb stores in-frame clones only, minus some. In the table there are 35,000 to 55,000 clones, about 89% of which are singletons. Input material: peripheral blood. These TCRs come from a human donor in a cohort sampled during active COVID-19.

The chain links TRBV2 to TRBJ1-4; TRBD1 matches at 7 bases. Germline V gene sequence: CDR1 SNHLY, CDR2 FYNNEI. Germline trimming cut 8 bases from V and 6 bases from J; bases unmatched to any gene: 12. This CDR3 is built from 15 residues. For the CDR3, the DNA is TGTGCCAGCGGGGCCTCAGCAGGGGGTCATGAAAAACTGTTTTTT. Translated: CASGASAGGHEKLFF.

The chain combines TRBV11-3 with TRBJ2-3; 12 bases agree with TRBD2. V trimming: 5 bases; J trimming: 1 base; junction bases outside the gene matches: 7. The germline gives CDR1 SGHNT, CDR2 YENEEA. The CDR3 runs 17 residues. As DNA, the CDR3 is TGTGCCAGCAGCCTACGGACTAGCGGGAAAGGCACAGATACGCAGTATTTT. This codes for CASSLRTSGKGTDTQYF.

The rearrangement uses TRBV6-5 and TRBJ2-7, with TRBD1 identical over 8 bases. This CDR3 has 15 amino acids. Germline CDR1 and CDR2: MNHEY and SVGAGI. The J segment lost 3 bases and the V segment lost 4 bases, leaving 8 bases of the junction unmatched. CDR3 region: CASSSQQGGNYEQYF. CDR3 DNA sequence: TGTGCCAGCAGTTCCCAACAGGGGGGAAACTACGAGCAGTACTTC.

This clone has a handful of counts. Germline is not matched at one junction end, which may reflect a read error. This chain uses TRBV11-1 with TRBJ2-4; D gene uncertain. Looked up from germline, CDR1 is SGHAT and CDR2 is FQDESV (reference sequence). This CDR3 spans 14 amino acids. The CDR3 DNA is TGTGCCAGCAGCCAAAGAAAAGCCCAAAACATTCAGTACTTC. It yields the protein CASSQRKAQNIQYF. Full variable domain (missing parts from reference TRBV11-1 and TRBJ2-4): EAEVAQSPRYKITEKSQAVAFWCDPISGHATLYWYRQILGQGPELLVQFQDESVVDDSQLPKDRFSAERLKGVDSTLKIQPAELGDSAMYLCASSQRKAQNIQYFGAGTRLSVL.

The V and J genes are TRBV6-2 or TRBV6-3 and TRBJ2-3; 7 bases agree with TRBD2. CDR1 is MNHEY and CDR2 is SVGEGT in the germline V gene. Unmatched junction bases numbered 6, after V lost 6 bases and J lost 3 bases. The CDR3 totals 14 residues. The CDR3 sequence is CASSLGGSTDTQYF. CDR3 DNA sequence: TGTGCCAGCAGCCTAGGCGGGAGTACAGATACGCAGTATTTT.

V and J are TRBV5-6 and TRBJ2-7; D not resolved. The V gene lost 1 base and the J gene lost 7 bases, with 12 bases spanning the gap. The CDR3 spans 13 residues. The germline CDR1 and CDR2 sequences are SGHDT and YYEEEE. The CDR3 here is CASSLRSRFEQYF. For the CDR3, the DNA is TGTGCCAGCAGCTTGCGGTCGCGTTTTGAGCAGTACTTC. Complete variable domain (other parts from reference TRBV5-6 and TRBJ2-7): DAGVTQSPTHLIKTRGQQVTLRCSPKSGHDTVSWYQQALGQGPQFIFQYYEEEERQRGNFPDRFSGHQFPNYSSELNVNALLLGDSALYLCASSLRSRFEQYFGPGTRLTVT.

The CDR3, as DNA: TGTGCCAGTAAAACCAGCGGGACCACAGATACGCAGTATTTT. Translating it yields CASKTSGTTDTQYF. The chain employs TRBV19 and TRBJ2-3, with 7 bases lining up with TRBD2. This CDR3 has 14 residues. V was pared by 7 bases and J by 2 bases, with 6 bases of the junction left unmatched. Germline CDR1 reads LNHDA; CDR2 reads SQIVND (reference sequence).

The rearrangement joins TRBV25-1 to TRBJ1-1, with 8 bases aligning to TRBD1. There are 14 residues in the CDR3. Germline V gives CDR1 MGHDK, CDR2 SYGVNS. Trimming cost V 4 bases and J 3 bases; bases outside gene matches: 4. CDR3 sequence (DNA): TGTGCCAGCAGTGTCAGGGGGCGGGACACTGAAGCTTTCTTT. This translates into CASSVRGRDTEAFF. The complete variable domain, with remaining parts taken from reference TRBV25-1 and TRBJ1-1, reads EADIYQTPRYLVIGTGKKITLECSQTMGHDKMYWYQQDPGMELHLIHYSYGVNSTEKGDLSSESTVSRIRTEHFPLTLESARPSHTSQYLCASSVRGRDTEAFFGQGTRLTVV.

This clone appeared a few times. The CDR3 is CATGTLLEEKLFF. The CDR3 DNA is TGTGCCACGGGGACACTGCTTGAGGAAAAACTGTTTTTT. The rearrangement joins TRBV28 to TRBJ1-4; possible D gene TRBD1, 6 bases. CDR1 is MDHEN and CDR2 is SYDVKM in the germline V gene. Between the trimmed V and J ends, which lost 10 bases and 8 bases, there was a span of 17 bases. There are 13 residues in the CDR3.

This chain connects TRBV19 to TRBJ1-1, with TRBD1 identical over 10 bases. V lost 4 bases, J lost 4 bases, and 9 bases stayed unmatched. Per the germline V gene, CDR1 is LNHDA and CDR2 is SQIVND (reference sequence). There are 16 residues in the CDR3. Here the CDR3 DNA reads TGTGCCAGTAGTACTGACAGGGGGCAAGCAGGCACTGAAGCTTTCTTT. Protein sequence: CASSTDRGQAGTEAFF.

The gene calls are TRBV11-3 and TRBJ2-7; 11 positions match TRBD2. The ends lost 3 bases at V and 2 bases at J; junction bases unmatched: 6. The V gene's germline CDR1 is SGHNT and CDR2 YENEEA. This CDR3 contains 16 residues. CDR3 residues: CASSLNLTSGTYEQYF. The CDR3 DNA follows: TGTGCCAGCAGCTTGAATCTGACTAGCGGGACCTACGAGCAGTACTTC.

This clone was seen only a few times. The chain carries TRBV6-2 or TRBV6-3 and TRBJ2-1; D possibly corresponds to TRBD2 (6 bases). Trimming stripped 5 bases from V and 7 bases from J, with 12 bases between. In germline, CDR1 is MNHEY, CDR2 SVGEGT. CDR3 length: 13 amino acids. The CDR3 spells CASSGSGRNEQFF. The DNA of the CDR3 is TGTGCCAGCAGTGGTAGCGGAAGGAATGAGCAGTTCTTC.

CDR3 coding DNA: TGTGCCAGCAGAAGAGACAGGGGGCGAACTGAAGCTTTCTTT. It translates to CASRRDRGRTEAFF. The chain links TRBV6-5 to TRBJ1-1; the match to TRBD1 covers 10 bases. After removal of 6 bases from V and 5 bases from J, the junction contained 6 bases not matched to a gene. Germline V lookup: CDR1 MNHEY, CDR2 SVGAGI. There are 14 residues in the CDR3.

The rearrangement joins TRBV7-8 to TRBJ2-1; 14 positions agree with TRBD2. The junction had 8 bases not matched to a gene; V was cut back by 5 bases and J by 8 bases. Germline assignment: CDR1 SGHVS and CDR2 FQNEAQ. The CDR3 has 16 amino acids. The CDR3 bases are TGTGCCAGCAGCCCCCCCGGGACTAGCGGGAGATATGAGCAGTTCTTC. This gives the protein CASSPPGTSGRYEQFF.

This clone was recorded only once. The chain uses TRBV2 and TRBJ2-7; possibly TRBD2 for D (6 bases). The CDR3 extends over 13 amino acids. Germline lookup yields CDR1 SNHLY and CDR2 FYNNEI. The ends were cut back, 4 bases at V and 1 base at J, with 8 bases in the middle. The CDR3 region has the DNA TGTGCCAGCAGTGGTGGAGGGTCCTACGAGCAGTACTTC. It is translated as CASSGGGSYEQYF.

The chain couples TRBV29-1 to TRBJ2-7, with 7 bases aligning to TRBD1. The length of the CDR3 is 12 residues. J gave up 0 bases and V 6 bases, and 2 bases lay outside the gene matches. CDR1 is SQVTM, CDR2 ANQGSEA, per germline. CDR3 loop: CSVGTASYEQYF. For the CDR3, the DNA is TGCAGCGTGGGGACAGCCTCCTACGAGCAGTACTTC.

This clone has just one count. The gene calls are TRBV27 and TRBJ1-5, with D perhaps matching TRBD1 (5 bases). CDR1 is MNHEY and CDR2 is SMNVEV in the germline V gene (reference sequence). V was shortened by 4 bases and J by 6 bases, with 13 bases between the two germline ends. This CDR3 contains 14 residues. The CDR3 spells CASSSTQGSQPQHF. CDR3 in DNA: TGTGCCAGCAGTTCAACGCAGGGAAGTCAGCCCCAGCATTTT.

The chain recombines TRBV3-1 (or the pseudogene TRBV3-2) with TRBJ2-7, with D possibly matching TRBD2 (6 bases). The CDR3 covers 15 residues. V was trimmed by 3 bases and J by 3 bases, leaving 15 bases between them. Germline loops: CDR1 LGHDT, CDR2 YNNKEL (reference sequence). The CDR3, as DNA: TGTGCCAGCAGCCATAGTTCTAGCGTCTTCTACGAGCAGTACTTC. Its protein product is CASSHSSSVFYEQYF.

CDR3 coding DNA: TGTGCCAGCAGCTCGGGACAGTCAAACTATGGCTACACCTTC. Translating gives CASSSGQSNYGYTF. The chain links TRBV5-4 to TRBJ1-2; TRBD1 matches at 7 bases. Germline V gene lookup returns CDR1 SGHNT and CDR2 YYREEE (reference sequence). The CDR3 sequence is 14 residues long. Unmatched junction bases numbered 4, after V lost 3 bases and J lost 2 bases.

The chain links TRBV7-7 to TRBJ2-2; 10 nucleotides agree with TRBD2. Germline V lookup: CDR1 SSHAT, CDR2 FNYEAQ (reference sequence). The CDR3 runs to 15 residues. Losses at the gene ends were 5 bases for V and 6 bases for J; bases not matched to a gene: 6. In DNA form, the CDR3 reads TGTGCCAGCAGCGAACTAGCGGGACAGTCCGGGGAGCTGTTTTTT. Protein product: CASSELAGQSGELFF.